This T cell receptor beta chain emerged from a study of beta chain features in type 1 diabetes (dated by TCRdb to 2017 to 2018). For the study in its entirety: Mean age, gender distribution, total cell number and subset yield were not different between patients and healthy donors. Across all samples, about 110 million sorted cells were examined, and cell number per subset correlated strongly with RNA yield. The study compared TCRB repertoires of sorted circulating CD4+ T cell subsets between recently diagnosed type 1 diabetes patients and matched healthy donors. Regulatory and stem cell-like memory subsets were isolated from only 8 patients and roughly eight healthy donors, whereas naive and central memory subsets came from all 30 or so donors. The paper's findings and limits, for the study overall: Fewer insertions and more nucleotide deletions at VDJ recombination sites were observed in patients with type 1 diabetes, implying thymic rearrangement abnormalities. In all four CD4+ subsets, TCRB CDR3 length was moderately but significantly shorter in type 1 diabetes patients. Because cDNA rather than genomic DNA was sequenced, highly expressing activated cells could have been over-represented, although no difference in activation and CD3 levels was found between groups. Naive, central memory and regulatory TCRB repertoires appeared more similar among patients than among healthy donors. Shorter templates might have been favored by PCR, but patient and control samples were amplified and corrected together, so both groups would have been affected equally by any skew. HLA sub-analyses involved small numbers of individuals, so any influence of HLA type on TCRB rearrangement remained unresolved.

All of the isolated RNA was reverse transcribed with the High Capacity cDNA Reverse Transcription Kit, so expressed TCRB transcripts were sequenced. Naive, central memory and regulatory T cell samples underwent deep immunoSEQ sequencing, averaging around 4 million total reads per sample. Sorted cells were lysed in RLT buffer and RNA was extracted with DNase-treated RNeasy Micro or Mini kits, depending on cell number. Each cell subset was processed separately to prevent cross-contamination, with patient and healthy donor samples processed together. The immunoSEQ multiplex PCR was used to amplify TCRB sequences from cDNA, generating 87-bp fragments that spanned the CDR3 region. Amplicons were sequenced on the Illumina HiSeq platform. The authors processed their data as follows. Synthetic template baselines were used to correct PCR bias computationally, reads within Hamming distance 2 were collapsed together, and singletons that could not be merged were discarded. Reads were aligned against IMGT to assign V, D and J genes, CDR3 length and insertions or deletions at six rearrangement sites. Clonotype counts were normalized to sorted cell number within each subset before computing true diversity and Gini coefficients with the tcR R package. Repertoire sharing was quantified using the overlap coefficient calculated on TCRB nucleotide sequences. Out-of-frame TCRB sequences from naive cells were analyzed to stand in for the pre-selection repertoire. This immuneACCESS table, as held by TCRdb, lists in-frame sequences with V and J called but not all clones. Of the missing ones, under half trace to an unresolved V gene in checked studies; the others have no known cause. V and J calls and clone size are copied from that table; D and trimming were computed from the DNA. Across this sample there are approximately 160,000 clones, with roughly 59% seen only once. The ten largest account for 0.08% to 0.09% of the sample.

Comments on this clone: Its target antigen remains unknown. Base-call qualities are not available, and no considerably larger clone is one nucleotide away.

The CDR3 goes from the cysteine to the phenylalanine over 14 residues. The kept DNA is CDR3 alone, 42 bases in frame from the first base. Relative to germline, V is missing 7 bases and J is missing 0 bases, with 4 bases of the junction outside any gene match. CDR1 and CDR2 are read off the germline V gene (reference sequence) as SEHNR and FQNEAQ. From each donor, a single peripheral blood sample of about 100 mL on average was drawn into heparinised tubes. A BD FACSAria II and a panel including CD45RO, CCR7, CD25, CD127, CD95 and CD27 were used to sort naive, central memory, regulatory and stem cell-like memory CD4+ T cells. All sorted populations exceeded 98% purity. PBMCs were isolated immediately by Lymphoprep density gradient centrifugation and stained directly without culture. Samples were stained and sorted in pairs, with one healthy donor and one patient per experiment, so that batch effects were minimized.

The rearranged chain carries TRBV7-9 and TRBJ2-3, with TRBD2 identical over 7 junction bases. Specimen: naive CD4+ T cells from blood. This specimen's cell subset or site label, interpreted: true naive CD4+ T cells. The TCR originated in a man in his thirties or forties with type 1 diabetes. CDR3 sequence: CASTLGRSTDTQYF. In nucleotide form, the sequence is TGTGCCAGCACCCTCGGGAGGAGCACAGATACGCAGTATTTT. This CDR3, with the reference TRBV7-9 and TRBJ2-3 proteins standing in past its ends, gives the full variable domain DTGVSQNPRHKITKRGQNVTFRCDPISEHNRLYWYRQTLGQGPEFLTYFQNEAQLEKSRLLSDRFSAERPKGSFSTLEIQRTEQGDSAMYLCASTLGRSTDTQYFGPGTRLTVL.